The 16 T cell receptor beta chains listed next were all sequenced from one sample in a study of control samples from healthy donors and cancer patients (TCRdb year 2020). Libraries were prepared through the immunoSEQ multiplex PCR assay. Here the immuneACCESS table is served through TCRdb, limited to in-frame sequences with V and J called. Missing clones are a known gap in these copies; in checked studies unresolved V genes cover under half, and the rest lacks a known reason. For this sample there are about 120,000 clones; around 90% appear just once. The ten largest clones represent 2% to 3% of the sample. The sample consisted of blood. The source is a middle-aged man in good health.

The chain carries TRBV19 and TRBJ1-4; TRBD1 matches at 9 bases. Germline V gene lookup returns CDR1 LNHDA and CDR2 SQIVND (reference sequence). The CDR3 sequence is 15 residues long. With V trimmed by 4 bases and J by 8 bases, 8 bases remained unmatched. CDR3 sequence (DNA): TGTGCCAGTAGTAACAGGGGGCGGGCGGAAGAAAAACTGTTTTTT. As protein: CASSNRGRAEEKLFF.

This clone was observed a single time. CDR3 nucleotides: TGTGCCACCAGCAGAGACGCCGGGACGGCCTCCTACGAGCAGTACTTC. Translating gives CATSRDAGTASYEQYF. V and J are TRBV15 and TRBJ2-7, with D possibly called TRBD1 or TRBD2 (5 bases each). With 0 bases removed from V and 0 bases from J, the gap between germline ends came to 12 bases. The CDR3 contains 16 residues. Germline V gene data show CDR1 as LNHNV and CDR2 as YYDKDF (reference sequence). Together with reference TRBV15 and TRBJ2-7, the CDR3 gives the full variable domain: DAMVIQNPRYQVTQFGKPVTLSCSQTLNHNVMYWYQQKSSQAPKLLFHYYDKDFNNEADTPDNFQSRRPNTSFCFLDIRSPGLGDTAMYLCATSRDAGTASYEQYFGPGTRLTVT.

CDR3 coding DNA: TGTGCCACCAGCAGGGGGGCTGGCTATGGCTACACCTTC. This gives the protein CATSRGAGYGYTF. V usage is TRBV24-1 and J usage is TRBJ1-2; 7 nucleotides match TRBD1. This CDR3 has 13 residues. Germline V CDR1 and CDR2: KGHDR, SFDVKD. The V gene end was trimmed by 7 bases and the J gene end by 4 bases; junction bases not matched to a gene: 5.

This clone turned up a few times. The chain employs TRBV28 and TRBJ1-5, with 8 bases identical to TRBD1. CDR3 length: 12 residues. Germline V gene data show CDR1 as MDHEN and CDR2 as SYDVKM. Trimming took 6 bases from V and 10 from J; bases not matched to a gene: 5. The CDR3 sequence: CASRQGGGPQHF. DNA for the CDR3: TGTGCCAGCAGACAGGGGGGAGGTCCCCAGCATTTT. Looking up the rest from reference TRBV28 and TRBJ1-5 gives the full variable domain: DVKVTQSSRYLVKRTGEKVFLECVQDMDHENMFWYRQDPGLGLRLIYFSYDVKMKEKGDIPEGYSVSREKKERFSLILESASTNQTSMYLCASRQGGGPQHFGDGTRLSIL.

This clone occurred once. The chain couples TRBV3-1 (or the pseudogene TRBV3-2) to TRBJ2-3, with no clear D. The length of the CDR3 is 13 residues. Per the germline V gene, CDR1 is LGHDT and CDR2 is YNNKEL (reference sequence). V was shortened by 4 bases and J by 4 bases, with 9 bases between the two germline ends. The CDR3 DNA reads as TGTGCCAGCAGCCGCCTAACTCCAGATACGCAGTATTTT. The encoded protein is CASSRLTPDTQYF.

The rearrangement uses TRBV21-1 and TRBJ1-5; the D call in the table, TRBD1, was not verified against the DNA. TRBV21-1 is termed a pseudogene. The CDR3 runs 15 residues. The CDR3 DNA follows: TGTGCCAGCAGCAACCCTCCAGGGGCGGCTCAGCCCCAGCATTTT. Protein sequence: CASSNPPGAAQPQHF.

The chain joins TRBV20-1 to TRBJ2-3, with D unresolved. Trimming took 1 base from V and 6 from J, leaving 5 bases between them. The germline CDR1 and CDR2 sequences are DFQATT and SNEGSKA (reference sequence). The CDR3 has 11 residues. This CDR3 is CSARVGDTQYF. As DNA, the CDR3 is TGCAGTGCTAGAGTGGGGGATACGCAGTATTTT.

Here the CDR3 DNA reads TGTGCCAGCAGCTCGCTCGTTGGACCCGGGACCCAGTACTTC. Protein sequence: CASSSLVGPGTQYF. The chain recombines TRBV5-6 with TRBJ2-5; the D is unclear. The V gene's germline CDR1 is SGHDT and CDR2 YYEEEE. The V and J ends lost 3 bases and 7 bases respectively, with 16 bases between them. The CDR3 covers 14 residues.

The chain links TRBV23-1 to TRBJ1-2; D possibly corresponds to TRBD1 (5 bases). TRBV23-1 has ORF status, its function being uncertain. CDR3 length: 13 residues. Trimming cost V 7 bases and J 8 bases, with 17 bases left between them. CDR3 amino acids: CASKLTLRGGYTF. CDR3 DNA sequence: TGCGCCAGCAAATTGACTCTGAGGGGCGGCTACACCTTC.

The chain links TRBV30 to TRBJ2-1; 13 nucleotides agree with TRBD2. With V trimmed by 4 bases and J by 5 bases, 5 bases remained unmatched. From germline, CDR1 is GTSNPN and CDR2 SVGIG (reference sequence). The CDR3 contains 15 residues. This chain's CDR3 is CAWKGLAGDNNEQFF. CDR3 DNA sequence: TGTGCCTGGAAAGGACTAGCGGGGGACAACAATGAGCAGTTCTTC. Filled out from reference TRBV30 and TRBJ2-1, the complete variable domain reads SQTIHQWPATLVQPVGSPLSLECTVEGTSNPNLYWYRQAAGRGLQLLFYSVGIGQISSEVPQNLSASRPQDRQFILSSKKLLLSDSGFYLCAWKGLAGDNNEQFFGPGTRLTVL.

This rearrangement joins TRBV19 to TRBJ1-6, with D hard to call. This CDR3 has 16 residues. Germline V gene data show CDR1 as LNHDA and CDR2 as SQIVND (reference sequence). V lost 6 bases and J lost 10, with 22 bases in between. CDR3 nucleotide sequence: TGTGCCAGTAGCCCAGACCAATGGGCGCGGGGATCACCCCTCCACTTT. Translation gives CASSPDQWARGSPLHF.

V and J are TRBV5-1 and TRBJ1-1, with a weak D call TRBD1 (5 bases). Germline assignment: CDR1 SGHRS and CDR2 YFSETQ. The germline V and J ends were trimmed by 4 bases and 5 bases, with 15 bases remaining between them. The CDR3 covers 14 residues. DNA for the CDR3: TGCGCCAGCAGCGGCGACAGCGCGGCGACTGAAGCTTTCTTT. Its translation is CASSGDSAATEAFF.

In its sample, this clone was seen a few times. This chain links TRBV10-1 with TRBJ2-1, with TRBD2 matching 11 bases. V was clipped by 3 bases and J by 8 bases; unmatched bases: 9. CDR3 length: 16 residues. Per the germline V gene, CDR1 is WNHNN and CDR2 is SYGVQD (reference sequence). The CDR3 protein is CASSDRLAGRRDEQFF. CDR3 in DNA: TGCGCCAGCAGTGACCGACTAGCGGGGCGAAGGGATGAGCAGTTCTTC.

The chain carries TRBV12-3 or TRBV12-4 and TRBJ1-4; D not resolved. There are 12 residues in the CDR3. Trimming removed 3 bases from V and 8 bases from J, with 7 bases in between. The CDR3 DNA reads TGTGCCAGCAGTTTTGGCGCGGAAAAACTGTTTTTT. Amino acid sequence: CASSFGAEKLFF.

This clone has just a few counts. In DNA form, the CDR3 reads TGCGCCAGCAAAGAACAGTCGACGGGGGAGACCCAGTACTTC. Its protein product is CASKEQSTGETQYF. The rearrangement links TRBV5-1 to TRBJ2-5; D is possibly TRBD2 (5 bases). V gave up 6 bases and J gave up 5 bases, with 17 bases separating them. The CDR3 runs 14 residues. The germline V gene has CDR1 SGHRS and CDR2 YFSETQ.

The chain couples TRBV5-1 to TRBJ1-2; possible D gene TRBD1, 5 bases. Germline values: CDR1 SGHRS, CDR2 YFSETQ. The V end was cut by 0 bases, the J end by 9 bases, with 12 bases between. The CDR3 loop spans 13 amino acids. The CDR3, as DNA: TGCGCCAGCAGCTTGGAGGACGGGGGGAGCTACACCTTC. Amino acids: CASSLEDGGSYTF.